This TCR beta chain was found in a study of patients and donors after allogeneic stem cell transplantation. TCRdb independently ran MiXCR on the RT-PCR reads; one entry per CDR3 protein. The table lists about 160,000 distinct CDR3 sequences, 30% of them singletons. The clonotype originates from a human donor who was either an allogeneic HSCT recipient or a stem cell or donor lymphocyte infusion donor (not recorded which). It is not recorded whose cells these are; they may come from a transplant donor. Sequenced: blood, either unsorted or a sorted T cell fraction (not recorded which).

DNA for the CDR3: TGCAGTGCTAGTCCTATGGGTCAATATCAGCCCCAGCATTTT. This gives the protein CSASPMGQYQPQHF. V is TRBV20-1 and J is TRBJ1-5; D is ambiguous. The CDR3 totals 14 residues. The V and J ends lost 3 bases and 5 bases respectively, with 14 bases between them. CDR1 DFQATT and CDR2 SNEGSKA come from the germline V gene (reference sequence).